Following are 17 T cell receptor beta chains from one sample sequenced in a study of blood T cell repertoires in COVID-19 (TCRdb year 2020). The library was produced with the immunoSEQ multiplex PCR assay. The clones in this table, taken by TCRdb from immuneACCESS, are in-frame only. Not every clone is retained; where verified, under half of the shortfall comes from an unresolved V gene, and the cause of the rest is unknown. The sample table lists about 370,000 clones, about nine tenths of them with a count of one. The ten biggest clones cover roughly 0.9% of the sample. The source material was PBMCs or T cells enriched from blood (not recorded which). The receptor set was obtained from a woman aged 40 to 49 who had been exposed to COVID-19.

CDR3 in DNA: TGTGCCAGCAGTGAGGGACAGGGATTGACAGATACGCAGTATTTT. It translates to CASSEGQGLTDTQYF. V and J are TRBV9 and TRBJ2-3, with 9 nucleotides matching TRBD1. CDR1 is SGDLS, CDR2 YYNGEE, per germline. J was trimmed by 3 bases and V by 5 bases; bases with no gene match: 7. This CDR3 spans 15 amino acids.

The genes are TRBV19 and TRBJ2-1, with TRBD2 identical over 8 bases. The J segment lost 7 bases and the V segment lost 5 bases, leaving 10 bases of the junction unmatched. The germline CDR1 and CDR2 sequences are LNHDA and SQIVND (reference sequence). The CDR3 contains 15 residues. In DNA, the CDR3 is TGTGCCAGTAGTTACCTTGGACTAGCCAGTAATGAGCAGTTCTTC. Translating it yields CASSYLGLASNEQFF.

Only a few counts were recorded for this clone. CDR3: CASSYAGNYNEQFF. The CDR3, as DNA: TGTGCCAGCAGCTATGCCGGGAACTACAATGAGCAGTTCTTC. The chain joins TRBV7-9 to TRBJ2-1; TRBD2 is a possible D gene (5 bases). The V gene's germline CDR1 is SEHNR and CDR2 FQNEAQ (reference sequence). The CDR3 loop spans 14 amino acids. V was clipped by 4 bases and J by 3 bases, with 10 bases between them.

J is TRBJ1-1 and V is TRBV11-2; 7 bases are a match to TRBD1. Germline values: CDR1 SGHAT, CDR2 FQNNGV. The ends lost 6 bases at V and 1 base at J; junction bases unmatched: 5. There are 14 residues in the CDR3. In DNA form, the CDR3 reads TGTGCCAGCAGTCCCTACAGGGGGAACACTGAAGCTTTCTTT. Amino acids: CASSPYRGNTEAFF.

The chain carries TRBV19 and TRBJ1-1, with D hard to call. The germline CDR1 and CDR2 sequences are LNHDA and SQIVND (reference sequence). V was pared by 3 bases and J by 6 bases, with 8 bases between. The CDR3 covers 12 residues. This CDR3 reads CASSIAGAEAFF. CDR3 in DNA: TGTGCCAGTAGTATCGCCGGGGCTGAAGCTTTCTTT.

J is TRBJ2-3 and V is TRBV5-1; TRBD2 matches 12 bases. Germline V lookup: CDR1 SGHRS, CDR2 YFSETQ. Trimming cost V 2 bases and J 2 bases; bases outside gene matches: 3. The CDR3 runs to 16 residues. This CDR3 reads CASSFGLAGNTDTQYF. The CDR3 region has the DNA TGCGCCAGCAGCTTCGGACTAGCGGGGAACACAGATACGCAGTATTTT.

The DNA of the CDR3 is TGCGCCAGCAGCTTGGCCGGGAAAGGAGATGGCTACACCTTC. It translates to CASSLAGKGDGYTF. The rearrangement joins TRBV5-1 to TRBJ1-2; D remains ambiguous. V lost 0 bases to trimming and J lost 6 bases, with 12 bases between them. CDR1 SGHRS and CDR2 YFSETQ come from the germline V gene. The CDR3 sequence is 14 residues long.

The chain is built from TRBV6-5 and TRBJ2-3, with D possibly being TRBD1 (6 bases). V was clipped by 6 bases and J by 0 bases, with 10 bases between them. CDR1 and CDR2 (germline): MNHEY, SVGAGI. The CDR3 sequence is 14 residues long. CDR3 protein: CASRDSLSTDTQYF. In DNA, the CDR3 is TGTGCCAGCAGGGACAGTTTGAGCACAGATACGCAGTATTTT.

The chain carries TRBV7-8 and TRBJ2-1; 9 nucleotides agree with TRBD1. CDR1 and CDR2 from the germline V gene are SGHVS and FQNEAQ. The CDR3 is 15 residues long. Germline trimming cut 5 bases from V and 2 bases from J; bases unmatched to any gene: 4. The CDR3 spells CASSRGDRAYNEQFF. The CDR3 DNA is TGTGCCAGCAGCCGTGGGGACAGGGCCTACAATGAGCAGTTCTTC. Using reference TRBV7-8 and TRBJ2-1 for the parts outside the CDR3, the full variable domain is GAGVSQSPRYKVAKRGQDVALRCDPISGHVSLFWYQQALGQGPEFLTYFQNEAQLDKSGLPSDRFFAERPEGSVSTLKIQRTQQEDSAVYLCASSRGDRAYNEQFFGPGTRLTVL.

This clone turned up a few times. This chain joins TRBV5-5 and TRBJ2-7; TRBD2 might be the D (6 bases). The CDR3 spans 13 residues. In germline, CDR1 is SGHKS, CDR2 YYEKEE (reference sequence). The V and J ends lost 3 bases and 5 bases respectively, with 12 bases between them. This chain's CDR3 is CASSSLPGDEQYF. The CDR3 DNA is TGTGCCAGCAGCTCCCTCCCGGGGGACGAGCAGTACTTC.

The rearrangement links TRBV12-5 to TRBJ1-2; TRBD1 aligns across 8 bases. CDR3 length: 16 residues. Germline lookup yields CDR1 LGHNT and CDR2 FRNRAP. V was clipped by 1 base and J by 6 bases; unmatched bases: 10. The CDR3 DNA reads as TGTGCTAGTGGTTTGGCCCCCCAGGGGGCCCGGCATGGCTACACCTTC. Translated, it gives CASGLAPQGARHGYTF.

The V and J genes are TRBV24-1 and TRBJ2-7; 7 nucleotides align to TRBD1. CDR1 and CDR2 from the germline V gene are KGHDR and SFDVKD. With V trimmed by 5 bases and J by 2 bases, 5 bases remained unmatched. CDR3 size: 14 residues. Written as DNA, the CDR3 is TGTGCCACCAGTGGACGGGGACAGCCCTACGAGCAGTACTTC. It specifies CATSGRGQPYEQYF.

This clone was picked up one time. The chain is built from TRBV15 and TRBJ1-6, with D tentatively TRBD1 (6 bases). Per the germline V gene, CDR1 is LNHNV and CDR2 is YYDKDF (reference sequence). The CDR3 runs 15 residues. Trimming removed 6 bases at V and 7 bases at J, with 16 bases between. In DNA form, the CDR3 reads TGTGCCACCAGTACAGGGAACTGGGGGAATTCACCCCTCCACTTT. This codes for CATSTGNWGNSPLHF.

The chain recombines TRBV11-3 with TRBJ1-1; TRBD1 is a possible D gene (6 bases). V was pared by 9 bases and J by 6 bases, with 23 bases between. Germline CDR1 and CDR2: SGHNT and YENEEA. The CDR3 runs 15 residues. Here the CDR3 reads CASRGGGLESAEAFF. The CDR3 nucleotides are TGTGCCAGTAGGGGCGGGGGGCTGGAATCCGCTGAAGCTTTCTTT.

This chain uses TRBV19 with TRBJ2-2, with 8 positions matching TRBD2. V lost 5 bases and J lost 7; bases outside the gene matches: 9. Germline CDR1 reads LNHDA; CDR2 reads SQIVND (reference sequence). The CDR3 loop spans 15 amino acids. CDR3 sequence: CASSHWAGGIGELFF. As DNA, the CDR3 is TGTGCCAGTAGTCACTGGGCGGGAGGCATCGGGGAGCTGTTTTTT.

The V and J genes are TRBV11-2 and TRBJ1-4; TRBD1 might be the D (5 bases). With 2 bases removed from V and 5 bases from J, the gap between germline ends came to 9 bases. The CDR3 has 14 amino acids. Germline values: CDR1 SGHAT, CDR2 FQNNGV. CDR3 amino acids: CASSLRGGNEKLFF. CDR3 DNA sequence: TGTGCCAGCAGCTTAAGGGGTGGGAATGAAAAACTGTTTTTT.

V is TRBV27 and J is TRBJ2-5, with unresolved D. The V end was cut by 0 bases, the J end by 5 bases, with 19 bases between. CDR1 and CDR2 from the germline V gene are MNHEY and SMNVEV (reference sequence). The CDR3 runs 17 residues. Here the CDR3 reads CASSLSPPVLMYETQYF. CDR3 DNA: TGTGCCAGCAGTTTATCCCCACCGGTGTTGATGTATGAGACCCAGTACTTC.